These 8 T cell receptor beta chains share one sample of origin, sequenced in a study of T-cell reconstitution after alpha-beta-depleted transplantation in children. Unique molecular identifiers were used in preparing the TCRbeta library. A single record per CDR3 protein comes from TCRdb applying MiXCR to the PCR reads. The repertoire holds 500,000 or so distinct CDR3 sequences, with less than 35% as singletons. The sample here was PBMCs from the stem cell graft donor, taken from the stem cell graft. These receptors all come from a human donor who donated a stem cell graft to a child with aplastic anemia.

The genes are TRBV27 and TRBJ2-1, with TRBD1 matching over 11 bases. V shed 6 bases, J shed 2 bases, and the junction held 6 bases outside the gene matches. CDR1 and CDR2 from the germline V gene are MNHEY and SMNVEV (reference sequence). The CDR3 length is 16 residues. CDR3 amino acids: CASSQRTGGPYNEQFF. The CDR3 DNA sequence: TGTGCCAGCAGCCAACGGACAGGGGGCCCCTACAATGAGCAGTTCTTC.

The chain couples TRBV6-1 to TRBJ1-1; D is perhaps TRBD1 (5 bases). V lost 8 bases and J lost 0, with 16 bases in between. The CDR3 runs 15 residues. The germline gives CDR1 MNHNS, CDR2 SASEGT. CDR3: CASGANGGMNTEAFF. In DNA, the CDR3 is TGTGCCAGCGGGGCGAACGGCGGAATGAACACTGAAGCTTTCTTT.

The V call is TRBV4-2, the J call TRBJ2-3; TRBD2 aligns across 7 bases. Germline V lookup: CDR1 LGHNA, CDR2 YNFKEQ. The CDR3 is made up of 15 amino acids. V lost 2 bases to trimming and J lost 1 base; unmatched junction nucleotides: 3. Here the CDR3 reads CASSQTSDRTDTQYF. As DNA, the CDR3 is TGTGCCAGCAGCCAAACTAGCGACCGCACAGATACGCAGTATTTT.

This clonotype has a handful of counts. The gene calls are TRBV10-1 and TRBJ2-2; D uncertain. The CDR3 is made up of 15 amino acids. V was pared by 0 bases and J by 6 bases, with 11 bases between. The germline V gene has CDR1 WNHNN and CDR2 SYGVQD (reference sequence). The CDR3 loop reads CASSESLAFPGELFF. CDR3 DNA sequence: TGCGCCAGCAGTGAGTCGTTAGCTTTCCCCGGGGAGCTGTTTTTT.

The chain combines TRBV12-3 or TRBV12-4 with TRBJ2-3, with D unresolved. Trimming pared 3 bases from V and 8 bases from J, leaving 9 bases between. The CDR3 extends over 12 amino acids. The CDR3 sequence is CASSFPSGTQYF. CDR3 sequence (DNA): TGTGCCAGCAGTTTTCCCTCGGGTACGCAGTATTTT.

The rearrangement uses TRBV12-3 or TRBV12-4 and TRBJ2-5; no clear D gene. The CDR3 loop spans 12 amino acids. The germline V and J ends were trimmed by 5 bases and 5 bases, with 9 bases remaining between them. This CDR3 reads CASSTRSETQYF. CDR3 bases: TGTGCCAGCAGTACCCGTTCGGAGACCCAGTACTTC.

V usage is TRBV20-1 and J usage is TRBJ2-1; TRBD1 or TRBD2 may be the D gene (7 bases each). V was shortened by 5 bases and J by 1 base, with 12 bases between the two germline ends. The germline V gene has CDR1 DFQATT and CDR2 SNEGSKA (reference sequence). The CDR3 length is 14 residues. This CDR3 is CSAPGGASYNEQFF. The CDR3 DNA is TGCAGTGCTCCAGGGGGGGCTTCCTACAATGAGCAGTTCTTC.

The chain couples TRBV6-2 or TRBV6-3 to TRBJ2-1; a possible D gene is TRBD2 (6 bases). Germline CDR1 and CDR2: MNHEY and SVGEGT. There are 16 residues in the CDR3. Trimming stripped 2 bases from V and 2 bases from J, with 13 bases between. The CDR3 bases are TGTGCCAGCAGTTACCGCGGGGTGTTGCCCTACAATGAGCAGTTCTTC. It yields the protein CASSYRGVLPYNEQFF.